This T cell receptor (beta chain) was obtained from a study of early T cells in non-severe SARS-CoV-2 infection. Across the study: Chains stayed unpaired after sequencing of bulk RNA from unsorted whole blood. Study-level results: VDJdb-based annotation leaned toward anti-spike CD8 responses and missed private and CD4 specificities.

The V and J ends lost 3 bases and 0 bases respectively, with 11 bases between them. The CDR3 runs 14 residues. Germline V gene sequence: CDR1 DFQATT, CDR2 SNEGSKA (reference sequence). As to this clonotype: The target antigen is unknown.

Each single cDNA molecule received a unique molecular identifier. TCRdb passed the 5' RACE reads through MiXCR, listing each CDR3 protein once. The sample holds some 57,000 distinct CDR3 sequences, 7.5% to 9.5% seen once. The clonotype originates from an adult who was a healthcare worker with PCR-confirmed SARS-CoV-2 infection or an uninfected control (not recorded which). What was sequenced was whole blood. The chain has TRBV20-1 and TRBJ1-1, with a possible D match to TRBD1 (5 bases). CDR3 sequence: CSAREAGLNTEAFF. The CDR3 DNA reads as TGCAGTGCTAGGGAGGCAGGGTTGAACACTGAAGCTTTCTTT.